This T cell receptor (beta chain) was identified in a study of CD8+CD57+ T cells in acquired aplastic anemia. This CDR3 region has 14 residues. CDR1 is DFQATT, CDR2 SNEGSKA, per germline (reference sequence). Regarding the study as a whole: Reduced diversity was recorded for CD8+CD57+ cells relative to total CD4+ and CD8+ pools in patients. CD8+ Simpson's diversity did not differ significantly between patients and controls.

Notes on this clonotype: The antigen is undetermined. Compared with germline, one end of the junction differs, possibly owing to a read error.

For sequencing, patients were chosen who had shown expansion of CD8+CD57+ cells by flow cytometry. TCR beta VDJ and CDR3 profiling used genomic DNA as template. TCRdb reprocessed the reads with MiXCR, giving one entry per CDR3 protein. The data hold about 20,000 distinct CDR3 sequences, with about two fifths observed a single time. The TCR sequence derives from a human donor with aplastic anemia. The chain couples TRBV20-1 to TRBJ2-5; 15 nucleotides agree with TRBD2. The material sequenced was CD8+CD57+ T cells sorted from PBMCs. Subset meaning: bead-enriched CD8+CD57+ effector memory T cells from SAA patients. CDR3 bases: TGCTGTGCTGGACTAGCGGGAGGGCAAGAGGCCCAGTACTTC. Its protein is CCAGLAGGQEAQYF.